This T cell receptor (beta chain) was sequenced for a study of T cells in Graves' hyperthyroidism and ophthalmopathy. For the study at large: The blood sample was taken at first diagnosis, before treatment began.

General study results and limits: Ophthalmopathy and stable hyperthyroidism were told apart by a 13 V-J model.

There are many counts of this clonotype. Its antigen is undetermined. The V and J ends lost 10 bases and 4 bases respectively, with 7 bases between them. This CDR3 region has 10 residues. Germline V gene lookup returns CDR1 LNHDA and CDR2 SQIVND (reference sequence). RNA transcripts served as the template for amplifying TCR beta CDR3 regions. Primed by the HTBI set, a first-round RT-PCR was run on the TCR CDR3. MiXCR, applied by TCRdb to the multiplex PCR reads, yields one record per CDR3 protein. The data contain 750,000 to 950,000 distinct CDR3 sequences, roughly 40% of them singletons. The authors obtained PBMCs from more than 8 ml of fresh peripheral blood.

V is TRBV19 and J is TRBJ1-2; D is unresolved. The sequenced material came from blood. The source of this sequence is a man younger than 35 with Graves' hyperthyroidism. The CDR3 bases are TGTGCCACCTTTGGCTATGGCTACACCTTC. Translated, it gives CATFGYGYTF.